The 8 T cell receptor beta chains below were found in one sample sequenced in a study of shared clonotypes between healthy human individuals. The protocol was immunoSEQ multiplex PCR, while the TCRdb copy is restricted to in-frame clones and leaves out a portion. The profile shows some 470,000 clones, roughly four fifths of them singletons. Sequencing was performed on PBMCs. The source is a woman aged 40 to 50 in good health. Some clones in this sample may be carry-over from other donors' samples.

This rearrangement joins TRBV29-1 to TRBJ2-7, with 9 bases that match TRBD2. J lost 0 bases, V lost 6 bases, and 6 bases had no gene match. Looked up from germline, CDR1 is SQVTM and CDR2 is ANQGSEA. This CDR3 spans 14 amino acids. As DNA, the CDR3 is TGCAGCGTGTCGGGACTAGCCGACTCCTACGAGCAGTACTTC. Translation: CSVSGLADSYEQYF.

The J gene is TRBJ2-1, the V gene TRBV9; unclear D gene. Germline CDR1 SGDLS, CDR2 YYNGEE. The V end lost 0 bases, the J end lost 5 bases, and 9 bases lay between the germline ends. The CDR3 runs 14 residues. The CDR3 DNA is TGTGCCAGCAGCGTAGGGGCTAGTCACAATGAGCAGTTCTTC. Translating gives CASSVGASHNEQFF.

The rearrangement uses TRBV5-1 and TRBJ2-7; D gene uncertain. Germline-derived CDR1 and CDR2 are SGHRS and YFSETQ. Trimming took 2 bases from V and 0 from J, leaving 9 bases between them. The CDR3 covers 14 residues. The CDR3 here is CASSFERSSYEQYF. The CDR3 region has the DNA TGCGCCAGCAGCTTCGAGCGTAGCTCCTACGAGCAGTACTTC.

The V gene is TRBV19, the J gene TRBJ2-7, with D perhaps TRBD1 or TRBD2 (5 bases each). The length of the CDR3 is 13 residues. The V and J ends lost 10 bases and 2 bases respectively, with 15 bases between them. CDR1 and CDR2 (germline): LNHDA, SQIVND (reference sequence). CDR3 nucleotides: TGTGCCACAAGCGTCTCGGGGCCCTACGAGCAGTACTTC. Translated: CATSVSGPYEQYF.

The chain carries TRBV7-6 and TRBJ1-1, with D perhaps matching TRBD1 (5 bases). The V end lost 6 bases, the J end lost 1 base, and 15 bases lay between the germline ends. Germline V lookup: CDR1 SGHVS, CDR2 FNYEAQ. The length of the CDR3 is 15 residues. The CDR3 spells CASSLRQHRNTEAFF. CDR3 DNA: TGTGCCAGCAGTTTAAGACAGCACCGGAACACTGAAGCTTTCTTT.

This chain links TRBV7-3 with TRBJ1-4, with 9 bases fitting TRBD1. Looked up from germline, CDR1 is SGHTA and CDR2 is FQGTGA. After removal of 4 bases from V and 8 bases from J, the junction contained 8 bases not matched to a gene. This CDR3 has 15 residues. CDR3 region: CASSSARDRDEKLFF. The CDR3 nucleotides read TGTGCCAGCAGCTCGGCCCGGGACAGGGACGAAAAACTGTTTTTT.

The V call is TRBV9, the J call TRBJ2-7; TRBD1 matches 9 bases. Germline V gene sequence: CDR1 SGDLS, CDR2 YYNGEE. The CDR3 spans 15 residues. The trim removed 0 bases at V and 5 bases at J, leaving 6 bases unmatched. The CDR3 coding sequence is TGTGCCAGCAGCGTAGGCCCCCGACAGGGGGACGAGCAGTACTTC. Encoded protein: CASSVGPRQGDEQYF.

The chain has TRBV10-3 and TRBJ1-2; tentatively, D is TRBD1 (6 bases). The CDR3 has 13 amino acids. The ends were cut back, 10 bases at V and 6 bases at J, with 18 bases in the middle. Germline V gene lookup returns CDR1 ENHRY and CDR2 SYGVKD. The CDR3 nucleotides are TGTGCCACCGACGAACTTGGACAGAATGGCTACACCTTC. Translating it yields CATDELGQNGYTF.